The clone carrying this TCR beta chain has more than one count but fewer than ten. The data are from a study of OX40 agonist ivuxolimab in advanced cancers. Study at large: It was ivuxolimab, an agonistic anti-OX40 (CD134) antibody, that patients were treated with. Prior anti-PD-1, anti-PD-L1 or anti-CTLA-4 therapy was allowed; 40% had some.

Profiled with immunoSEQ multiplex PCR; TCRdb holds only in-frame clones, not every one. The sample holds roughly 30,000 clones, almost 85% seen once. V lost 3 bases and J lost 6; bases outside the gene matches: 5. CDR1 is SGDLS and CDR2 is YYNGEE in the germline V gene. The CDR3 has 13 residues. This chain links TRBV9 with TRBJ1-1; TRBD1 matches 7 bases. This specimen was CD4+ or CD8+ T cells sorted from blood, taken in a trial of the OX40 agonist ivuxolimab. The origin of this receptor is an adult with an advanced solid tumor such as melanoma, head and neck, liver or kidney cancer. CDR3 sequence: CASSAGTAPEAFF. As DNA, the CDR3 is TGTGCCAGCAGCGCTGGGACAGCCCCTGAAGCTTTCTTT.